This TCR beta chain was retrieved from a study of blood T cell repertoires in COVID-19. Germline CDR1 is MNHEY and CDR2 is SVGAGI. V dropped 8 bases and J dropped 7 bases, with 15 bases sitting between them. There are 13 residues in the CDR3. In the original analysis: Estimates of nucleated cell counts were drawn from the amplification of reference gene primers. Sequencing used immunoSEQ multiplex PCR; TCRdb keeps in-frame clones, though not all of them. V, J and clone size derive from that table, while D and trimming were established from the DNA sequence. The data contain under 300,000 clones, around nine tenths of them singletons.

The chain links TRBV6-5 to TRBJ1-5; no reliable D call. Sequencing used peripheral blood. The TCR sequence derives from a woman aged 70-85 years with active or convalescent COVID-19. CDR3 region: CASGDSGNQPQHF. In DNA, the CDR3 is TGTGCCAGCGGAGACTCGGGGAACCAGCCCCAGCATTTT.